This is a list of T cell receptor beta chains from one sample in a study of cytotoxic CD8 clonotypes in ibrutinib-treated CLL. The method was immunoSEQ multiplex PCR; TCRdb's version includes in-frame clones alone and lacks a portion of them. The table shows about 140,000 clones, with more than 70% occurring only once. This sample comprised PBMCs, obtained after 36 months of ibrutinib treatment. The source is a human donor with chronic lymphocytic leukemia. CDR3s leave out the opening cysteine and the closing phenylalanine or tryptophan. The order of the fields is V gene, CDR3 protein.

TRBV13 ASSARTSGNNEQF
TRBV2 ASSALYGELF
TRBV10-2 ASTPGHTDTQY
TRBV29-1 SVGGQGDNQPQH
TRBV7-9 ASSLPTLGEQF
TRBV6-1 ASSVRDSNQPQH
TRBV28 ASSFFSSGGLDTQY
TRBV6-5 AQRDSWGYGYT
TRBV7-8 ASSLIPGSVSGNTIY
TRBV5-1 ASSIHTEQY